The 27 T cell receptor beta chains presented below share a single source sample, sequenced in a study of spatial heterogeneity in lung cancer. MiXCR, run by TCRdb on the 5' RACE reads, gives a single entry per CDR3 protein. Seen here are tens of thousands of distinct CDR3 sequences, more than 10% observed once, and the top ten hold under 50%. Time point described: sample taken at primary tumor resection. Frozen PBMC, nontumor lung or tumor provided whole RNA, which was sequenced unsorted. Sequencing used PBMCs, obtained at surgery. The source of these receptors is a male donor with early-stage non-small cell lung cancer.

The rearrangement links TRBV5-1 to TRBJ2-3; a weak D match, TRBD1 (6 bases). Between the trimmed V and J ends, which lost 4 bases and 4 bases, there was a span of 10 bases. Per germline, CDR1 SGHRS and CDR2 YFSETQ. The CDR3 loop spans 13 amino acids. CDR3 bases: TGCGCCAGCAGCAAAGGACAGTCAGATACGCAGTATTTT. This sequence encodes CASSKGQSDTQYF.

The chain is built from TRBV20-1 and TRBJ2-5; a weak D match, TRBD1 (6 bases). CDR1 is DFQATT and CDR2 is SNEGSKA in the germline V gene (reference sequence). V was clipped by 3 bases and J by 5 bases, with 19 bases between them. CDR3 size: 15 residues. CDR3: CSASPAAGAGETQYF. The CDR3 nucleotides are TGCAGTGCTAGTCCCGCCGCAGGGGCCGGGGAGACCCAGTACTTC.

Ten or more counts support this clonotype. The chain combines TRBV28 with TRBJ2-3; D perhaps matches TRBD2 (5 bases). The CDR3 is 17 amino acids. V dropped 4 bases and J dropped 1 base, with 18 bases sitting between them. Germline V gene data show CDR1 as MDHEN and CDR2 as SYDVKM. Written as DNA, the CDR3 is TGTGCCAGCAGTTCTCCCTTCGGACTTCTCCGCACAGATACGCAGTATTTT. Protein: CASSSPFGLLRTDTQYF. Variable domain in full (rest from reference TRBV28 and TRBJ2-3): DVKVTQSSRYLVKRTGEKVFLECVQDMDHENMFWYRQDPGLGLRLIYFSYDVKMKEKGDIPEGYSVSREKKERFSLILESASTNQTSMYLCASSSPFGLLRTDTQYFGPGTRLTVL.

The sample holds many counts of this clonotype. The gene calls are TRBV7-9 and TRBJ2-2; D ambiguous. V was cut by 4 bases and J by 0 bases, with 6 bases left in between. Per the germline V gene, CDR1 is SEHNR and CDR2 is FQNEAQ (reference sequence). The length of the CDR3 is 14 residues. The CDR3: CASSSLTNTGELFF. For the CDR3, the DNA is TGTGCCAGCAGCTCACTAACGAACACCGGGGAGCTGTTTTTT.

This clonotype has only a few counts. The chain is built from TRBV6-2 or TRBV6-3 and TRBJ1-1; D gene unclear. Germline values: CDR1 MNHEY, CDR2 SVGEGT. This CDR3 has 13 amino acids. Trimming took 2 bases from V and 3 from J, leaving 7 bases between them. Here the CDR3 reads CASSYRADTEAFF. The CDR3 DNA is TGTGCCAGCAGTTACAGGGCGGACACTGAAGCTTTCTTT.

V usage is TRBV9 and J usage is TRBJ2-7; 7 bases match TRBD2. The CDR3 runs to 14 residues. Trimming cost V 3 bases and J 4 bases; bases outside gene matches: 7. CDR1 and CDR2 (germline): SGDLS, YYNGEE. In DNA form, the CDR3 reads TGTGCCAGCAGCGAAGGGAGGGGACCGTACGAGCAGTACTTC. This encodes CASSEGRGPYEQYF.

This clonotype was detected many times. The chain uses TRBV28 and TRBJ2-3, with 7 positions matching TRBD2. V shed 6 bases, J shed 1 base, and the junction held 4 bases outside the gene matches. The CDR3 covers 14 residues. CDR1 and CDR2 from the germline V gene are MDHEN and SYDVKM. In nucleotides, the CDR3 is TGTGCCAGCAGCCTAGCGGCTGGCACAGATACGCAGTATTTT. It encodes CASSLAAGTDTQYF. The full variable domain, rest sourced from reference TRBV28 and TRBJ2-3, is DVKVTQSSRYLVKRTGEKVFLECVQDMDHENMFWYRQDPGLGLRLIYFSYDVKMKEKGDIPEGYSVSREKKERFSLILESASTNQTSMYLCASSLAAGTDTQYFGPGTRLTVL.

This clonotype was seen many times. The chain has TRBV7-2 and TRBJ2-5, with TRBD1 as a possible D gene (6 bases). Trimming took 3 bases from V and 5 from J, leaving 16 bases between them. The CDR3 consists of 15 residues. From germline, CDR1 is SGHTA and CDR2 FQGNSA. CDR3: CASSFQTGYDETQYF. CDR3 bases: TGTGCCAGCAGCTTCCAAACAGGGTACGACGAGACCCAGTACTTC.

This clonotype was detected only a few times. This chain connects TRBV20-1 to TRBJ2-7; D might be TRBD1 or TRBD2, each matching 5 bases. The germline CDR1 and CDR2 sequences are DFQATT and SNEGSKA (reference sequence). This CDR3 is built from 16 residues. V was pared by 0 bases and J by 0 bases, with 15 bases between. Here the CDR3 DNA reads TGCAGTGCTAGAGATGATGGGGGAACAGACTCCTACGAGCAGTACTTC. This encodes CSARDDGGTDSYEQYF.

In the case of this clonotype: It may be a read error: a sequence one base away is much more abundant. This chain links TRBV3-1 with TRBJ1-4, with a possible D match to TRBD1 (5 bases). Trimming shortened V by 2 bases and J by 6 bases, and 13 bases separated the two germline ends. Germline V gene sequence: CDR1 LGHDT, CDR2 YNNKEL (reference sequence). CDR3 size: 15 residues. The CDR3 loop reads CASSQNPQADEKLFF. The CDR3 DNA sequence: TGTGCCAGCAGCCAAAACCCACAGGCAGATGAAAAACTGTTTTTT.

There are a few counts of this clonotype. The chain employs TRBV12-3 or TRBV12-4 and TRBJ1-2; 9 bases are shared with TRBD1. J was trimmed by 3 bases and V by 6 bases; bases with no gene match: 5. CDR3 length equals 14 residues. The CDR3 nucleotides are TGTGCCAGCAGCCCCGGACAGGGGTACTATGGCTACACCTTC. Amino acid sequence: CASSPGQGYYGYTF.

This clonotype was recorded a few times. The chain combines TRBV7-9 with TRBJ1-5, with D possibly TRBD1 on 5 matching bases. The germline CDR1 and CDR2 sequences are SEHNR and FQNEAQ (reference sequence). The CDR3 is 14 residues long. Trimming removed 5 bases at V and 5 bases at J, with 13 bases between. The chain's CDR3 is CASSMGDVYQPQHF. The CDR3 DNA reads as TGTGCCAGCAGCATGGGGGACGTTTATCAGCCCCAGCATTTT.

This clonotype came up many times. The J gene is TRBJ2-5, the V gene TRBV15; 10 positions agree with TRBD1. Germline V gene sequence: CDR1 LNHNV, CDR2 YYDKDF (reference sequence). The CDR3 sequence is 14 residues long. V was clipped by 3 bases and J by 6 bases; unmatched bases: 4. For the CDR3, the DNA is TGTGCCACCAGCAGTGACAGGGGGCGGAAGACCCAGTACTTC. Translating gives CATSSDRGRKTQYF.

The sample holds a few counts of this clonotype. The chain uses TRBV5-1 and TRBJ1-1, with TRBD1 as a possible D gene (5 bases). Germline-derived CDR1 and CDR2 are SGHRS and YFSETQ. V lost 4 bases and J lost 1, with 11 bases in between. This CDR3 has 14 amino acids. CDR3 sequence: CASSTGHSNTEAFF. Written as DNA, the CDR3 is TGCGCCAGCAGCACCGGACACTCGAACACTGAAGCTTTCTTT.

This clonotype was observed a few times. V is TRBV12-3 or TRBV12-4 and J is TRBJ1-3; 7 bases align to TRBD1. Trimming took 5 bases from V and 1 from J; bases not matched to a gene: 5. The CDR3 is made up of 15 amino acids. CDR3 loop: CASSIQGSSGNTIYF. Here the CDR3 DNA reads TGTGCCAGCAGTATACAGGGGTCATCTGGAAACACCATATATTTT.

This clonotype has just a few counts. The chain recombines TRBV10-3 with TRBJ2-3; D unresolved. The V gene lost 2 bases and the J gene lost 6 bases, with 6 bases spanning the gap. This CDR3 spans 12 amino acids. Germline V gene sequence: CDR1 ENHRY, CDR2 SYGVKD. The DNA for the CDR3 is TGTGCCATCAGTGAGCAGAGGGATACGCAGTATTTT. As protein: CAISEQRDTQYF.

This clonotype was picked up many times. The V call is TRBV5-1, the J call TRBJ2-1, with 10 bases that match TRBD1. V was clipped by 2 bases and J by 9 bases; unmatched bases: 5. The germline CDR1 and CDR2 sequences are SGHRS and YFSETQ. CDR3 length: 14 amino acids. The CDR3 DNA reads TGCGCCAGCAGCTTAGGGACAGGGGTCGGTGAGCAGTTCTTC. As protein: CASSLGTGVGEQFF. Looking up the rest from reference TRBV5-1 and TRBJ2-1 gives the full variable domain: KAGVTQTPRYLIKTRGQQVTLSCSPISGHRSVSWYQQTPGQGLQFLFEYFSETQRNKGNFPGRFSGRQFSNSRSEMNVSTLELGDSALYLCASSLGTGVGEQFFGPGTRLTVL.

This clonotype occurred a few times. The chain joins TRBV3-1 to TRBJ2-1; no definite D call. Germline lookup yields CDR1 LGHDT and CDR2 YNNKEL (reference sequence). Deletions cut 4 bases from V and 6 bases from J, with 10 bases between. The CDR3 runs 13 residues. In DNA form, the CDR3 reads TGTGCCAGCAGCCCGCTAGGTTCCAATGAGCAGTTCTTC. This translates into CASSPLGSNEQFF.

This chain links TRBV12-3 or TRBV12-4 with TRBJ2-5, with 15 bases aligning to TRBD2. The trim removed 6 bases at V and 7 bases at J, leaving 6 bases unmatched. This CDR3 comprises 15 residues. CDR3 bases: TGTGCCAGCAGCTCGGGACTAGCGGGGGGAGGGACCCAGTACTTC. It is translated as CASSSGLAGGGTQYF.

This clonotype was counted between two and nine times. The V call is TRBV20-1, the J call TRBJ1-1; TRBD1 is a possible D gene (6 bases). This CDR3 has 13 residues. Germline CDR1 reads DFQATT; CDR2 reads SNEGSKA (reference sequence). V lost 3 bases and J 2 bases, leaving 10 bases between the germline ends. Here the CDR3 reads CSASRQENTEAFF. CDR3 DNA sequence: TGCAGTGCTAGCCGACAGGAAAACACTGAAGCTTTCTTT.

In its sample, this clonotype was seen a few times. The rearrangement uses TRBV18 and TRBJ1-2; D is uncertain. The CDR3 loop spans 16 amino acids. Germline V CDR1 and CDR2: KGHSH, LQKENI. Trimming removed 3 bases at V and 5 bases at J, with 19 bases between. This chain's CDR3 is CASSPAGREQTYGYTF. The CDR3 nucleotides read TGTGCCAGCTCACCCGCAGGCCGGGAACAGACTTATGGCTACACCTTC. The variable domain in full, with the rest retrieved from reference TRBV18 and TRBJ1-2, is NAGVMQNPRHLVRRRGQEARLRCSPMKGHSHVYWYRQLPEEGLKFMVYLQKENIIDESGMPKERFSAEFPKEGPSILRIQQVVRGDSAAYFCASSPAGREQTYGYTFGSGTRLTVV.

This clonotype was observed at least ten times. The chain uses TRBV7-9 and TRBJ2-3, with 7 bases lining up with TRBD2. V dropped 3 bases and J dropped 3; count of bases not matched to a gene: 0. This CDR3 region has 13 residues. In germline, CDR1 is SEHNR, CDR2 FQNEAQ (reference sequence). CDR3 sequence reads: CASSFGGTDTQYF. CDR3 nucleotides: TGTGCCAGCAGCTTCGGGGGGACAGATACGCAGTATTTT.

V gene TRBV25-1 combines with J gene TRBJ2-7; D is unresolved. The CDR3 covers 14 residues. Germline CDR1 is MGHDK and CDR2 is SYGVNS. V was cut by 1 base and J by 7 bases, with 14 bases left in between. The CDR3 DNA reads TGTGCCAGCAGTGAATTCAGCATCCTAGAGGAGCAGTACTTC. Its translation is CASSEFSILEEQYF.

This clonotype was found many times. The V and J genes are TRBV24-1 and TRBJ2-5; unclear D gene. The V and J ends lost 1 base and 5 bases respectively, with 1 base between them. The CDR3 loop spans 11 amino acids. Germline CDR1 reads KGHDR; CDR2 reads SFDVKD. The CDR3 sequence is CATSDFETQYF. The CDR3 DNA is TGTGCCACCAGTGATTTCGAGACCCAGTACTTC.

The genes are TRBV7-9 and TRBJ2-3, with unresolved D. V shed 0 bases and J shed 2 bases, with 9 bases lying between them. Germline-derived CDR1 and CDR2 are SEHNR and FQNEAQ (reference sequence). The CDR3 spans 15 residues. The CDR3 sequence is CASSLAEPITDTQYF. The DNA for the CDR3 is TGTGCCAGCAGCTTAGCGGAACCCATCACAGATACGCAGTATTTT.

V and J are TRBV29-1 and TRBJ2-5; D is unresolved. V lost 7 bases to trimming and J lost 7 bases, with 10 bases between them. The CDR3 has 10 amino acids. Germline V gene lookup returns CDR1 SQVTM and CDR2 ANQGSEA. This CDR3 is CSAETVTQYF. In nucleotides, the CDR3 is TGCAGCGCCGAAACAGTGACCCAGTACTTC.

This clonotype has just a few counts. V is TRBV23-1 and J is TRBJ2-7; 10 bases are shared with TRBD1. TRBV23-1 is sorted into the ORF group, with uncertain function. V dropped 1 base and J dropped 4; count of bases not matched to a gene: 13. The CDR3 is 18 amino acids. As DNA, the CDR3 is TGCGCCAGCAGTCAATGGGACGAGGGGCGGACAGGGGGGTACGAGCAGTACTTC. Translating gives CASSQWDEGRTGGYEQYF.